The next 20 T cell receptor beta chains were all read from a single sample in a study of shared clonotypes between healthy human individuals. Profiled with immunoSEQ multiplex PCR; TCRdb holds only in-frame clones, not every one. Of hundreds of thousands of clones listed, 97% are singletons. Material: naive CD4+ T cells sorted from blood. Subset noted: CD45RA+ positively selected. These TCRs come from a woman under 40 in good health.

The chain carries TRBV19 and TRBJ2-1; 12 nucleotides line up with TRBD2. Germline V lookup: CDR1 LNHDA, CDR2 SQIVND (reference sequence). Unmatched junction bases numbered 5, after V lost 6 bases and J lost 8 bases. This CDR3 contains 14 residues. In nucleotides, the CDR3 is TGTGCCAGTAGGCCACTAGCGGGAGGTGATGAGCAGTTCTTC. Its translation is CASRPLAGGDEQFF.

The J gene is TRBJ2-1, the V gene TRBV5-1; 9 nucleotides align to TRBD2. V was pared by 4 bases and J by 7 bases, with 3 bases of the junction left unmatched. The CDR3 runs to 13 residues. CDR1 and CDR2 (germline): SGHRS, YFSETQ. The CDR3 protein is CASSPGLANEQFF. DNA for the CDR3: TGCGCCAGCAGCCCGGGACTAGCAAATGAGCAGTTCTTC.

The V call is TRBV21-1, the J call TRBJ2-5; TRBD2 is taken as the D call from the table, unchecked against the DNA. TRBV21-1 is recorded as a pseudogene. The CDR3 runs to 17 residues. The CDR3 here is CASSPTYHQTGQETQYF. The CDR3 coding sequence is TGTGCCAGCAGCCCAACGTACCATCAGACGGGCCAAGAGACCCAGTACTTC.

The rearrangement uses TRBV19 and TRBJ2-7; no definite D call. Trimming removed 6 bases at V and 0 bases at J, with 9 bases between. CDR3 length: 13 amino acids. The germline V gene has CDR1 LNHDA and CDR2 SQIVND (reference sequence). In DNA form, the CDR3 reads TGTGCCAGTAGGCACGGTAGCTCCTACGAGCAGTACTTC. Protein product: CASRHGSSYEQYF.

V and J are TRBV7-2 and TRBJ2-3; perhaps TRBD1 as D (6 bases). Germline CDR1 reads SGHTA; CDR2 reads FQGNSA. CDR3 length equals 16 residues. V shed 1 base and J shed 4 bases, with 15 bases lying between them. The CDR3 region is CASSLEGRGEADTQYF. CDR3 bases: TGTGCCAGCAGCTTAGAGGGCAGGGGAGAGGCAGATACGCAGTATTTT.

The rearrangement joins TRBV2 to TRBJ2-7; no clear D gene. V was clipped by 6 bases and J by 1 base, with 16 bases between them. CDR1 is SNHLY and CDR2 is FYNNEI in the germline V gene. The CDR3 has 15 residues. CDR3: CASRVTSSLSYEQYF. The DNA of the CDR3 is TGTGCCAGCAGGGTTACAAGTTCTCTTTCCTACGAGCAGTACTTC. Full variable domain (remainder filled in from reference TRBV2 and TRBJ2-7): EPEVTQTPSHQVTQMGQEVILRCVPISNHLYFYWYRQILGQKVEFLVSFYNNEISEKSEIFDDQFSVERPDGSNFTLKIRSTKLEDSAMYFCASRVTSSLSYEQYFGPGTRLTVT.

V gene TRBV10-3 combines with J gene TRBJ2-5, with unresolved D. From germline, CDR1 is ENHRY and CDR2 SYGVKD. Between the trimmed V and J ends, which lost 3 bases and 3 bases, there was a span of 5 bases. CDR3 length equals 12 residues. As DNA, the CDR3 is TGTGCCATCAGTGACCTCAAAGAGACCCAGTACTTC. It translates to CAISDLKETQYF.

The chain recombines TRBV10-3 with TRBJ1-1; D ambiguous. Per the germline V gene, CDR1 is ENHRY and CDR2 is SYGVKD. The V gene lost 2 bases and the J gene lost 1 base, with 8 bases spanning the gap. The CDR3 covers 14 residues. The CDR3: CAISEHQQNTEAFF. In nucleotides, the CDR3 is TGTGCCATCAGTGAGCACCAACAGAACACTGAAGCTTTCTTT.

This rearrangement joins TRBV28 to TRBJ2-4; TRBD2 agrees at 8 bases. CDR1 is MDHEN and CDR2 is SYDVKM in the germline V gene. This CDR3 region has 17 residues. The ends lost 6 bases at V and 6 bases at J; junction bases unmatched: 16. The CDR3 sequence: CASSPVVFPGGGNIQYF. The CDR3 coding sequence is TGTGCCAGCAGCCCCGTGGTGTTTCCGGGAGGGGGAAACATTCAGTACTTC.

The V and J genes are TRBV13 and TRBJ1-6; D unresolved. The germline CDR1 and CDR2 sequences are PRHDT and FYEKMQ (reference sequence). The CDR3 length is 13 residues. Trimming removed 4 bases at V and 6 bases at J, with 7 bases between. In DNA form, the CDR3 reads TGTGCCAGCAGCTCGGGTCTTAATTCACCCCTCCACTTT. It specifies CASSSGLNSPLHF.

CDR3 in DNA: TGTGCCAGCGTGGGGACCTTGTCAGGGGGCAGGAGTATTCGGGAGACCCAGTACTTC. Translating gives CASVGTLSGGRSIRETQYF. The chain carries TRBV6-4 and TRBJ2-5, with TRBD1 matching over 8 bases. Germline V gives CDR1 MRHNA, CDR2 SNTAGT. V lost 8 bases and J lost 5; bases outside the gene matches: 25. This CDR3 has 19 residues.

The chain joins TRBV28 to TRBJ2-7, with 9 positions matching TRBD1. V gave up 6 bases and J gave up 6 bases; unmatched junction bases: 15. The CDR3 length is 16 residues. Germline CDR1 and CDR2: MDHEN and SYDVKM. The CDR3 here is CASSLPTGQGRREQYF. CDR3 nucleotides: TGTGCCAGCAGCCTACCCACGGGACAGGGCCGTCGCGAGCAGTACTTC.

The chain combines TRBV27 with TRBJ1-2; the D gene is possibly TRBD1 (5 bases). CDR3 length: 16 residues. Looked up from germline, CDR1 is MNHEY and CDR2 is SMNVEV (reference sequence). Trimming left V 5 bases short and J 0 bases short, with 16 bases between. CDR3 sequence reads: CASSPTRQTTNYGYTF. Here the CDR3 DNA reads TGTGCCAGCAGTCCAACCCGACAGACTACTAACTATGGCTACACCTTC.

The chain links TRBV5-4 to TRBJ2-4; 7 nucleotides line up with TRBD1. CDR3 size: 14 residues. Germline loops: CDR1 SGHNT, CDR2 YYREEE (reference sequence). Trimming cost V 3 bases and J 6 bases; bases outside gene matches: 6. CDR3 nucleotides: TGTGCCAGCAGCTGGACAGGTGGAGGAAACATTCAGTACTTC. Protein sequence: CASSWTGGGNIQYF.

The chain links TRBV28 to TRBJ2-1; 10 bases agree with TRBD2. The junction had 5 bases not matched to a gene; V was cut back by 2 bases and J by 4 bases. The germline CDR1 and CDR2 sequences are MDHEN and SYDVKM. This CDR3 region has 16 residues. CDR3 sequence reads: CASSLTGTSAYNEQFF. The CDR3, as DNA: TGTGCCAGCAGTTTAACCGGGACTAGCGCGTACAATGAGCAGTTCTTC.

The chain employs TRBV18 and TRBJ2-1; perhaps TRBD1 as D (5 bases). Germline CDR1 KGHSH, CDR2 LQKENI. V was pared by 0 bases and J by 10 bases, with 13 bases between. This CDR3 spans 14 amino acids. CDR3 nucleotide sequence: TGTGCCAGCTCACCACCGCATCCCCAGGGAGAGCAGTTCTTC. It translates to CASSPPHPQGEQFF.

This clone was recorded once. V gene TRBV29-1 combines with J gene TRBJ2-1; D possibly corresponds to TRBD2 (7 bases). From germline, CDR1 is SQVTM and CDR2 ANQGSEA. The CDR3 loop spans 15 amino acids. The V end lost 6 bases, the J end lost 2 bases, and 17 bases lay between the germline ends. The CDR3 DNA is TGCAGCGTGTCCGGGGGGCCCCAAACCTACAATGAGCAGTTCTTC. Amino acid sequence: CSVSGGPQTYNEQFF.

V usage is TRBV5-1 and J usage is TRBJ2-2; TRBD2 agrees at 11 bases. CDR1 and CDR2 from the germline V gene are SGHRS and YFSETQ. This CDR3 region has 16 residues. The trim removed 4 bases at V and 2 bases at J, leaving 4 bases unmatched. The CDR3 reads CASSPGTSGNTGELFF. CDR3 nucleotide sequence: TGCGCCAGCAGCCCCGGGACTAGCGGAAACACCGGGGAGCTGTTTTTT.

The CDR3 is CASSFTGGVDTQYF. DNA for the CDR3: TGTGCCAGCAGTTTCACGGGGGGCGTCGATACGCAGTATTTT. The V gene is TRBV6-6, the J gene TRBJ2-3; tentatively, D is TRBD2 (7 bases). Germline V gene data show CDR1 as MNHNY and CDR2 as SVGAGI (reference sequence). This CDR3 is built from 14 residues. V lost 4 bases, J lost 6 bases, and 14 bases lay in between.

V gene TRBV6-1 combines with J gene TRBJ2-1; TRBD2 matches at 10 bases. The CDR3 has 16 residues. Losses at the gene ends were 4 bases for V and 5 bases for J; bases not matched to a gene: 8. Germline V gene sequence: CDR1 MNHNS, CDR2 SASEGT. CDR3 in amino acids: CASSAFSSGSHNEQFF. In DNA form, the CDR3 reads TGTGCCAGCAGTGCGTTTTCTAGCGGGAGCCACAATGAGCAGTTCTTC.